In its sample, the clone carrying this T cell receptor beta chain was seen a few times. Its antigen is not identified. CDR3 size: 13 residues. Germline V gives CDR1 SEHNR, CDR2 FQNEAQ (reference sequence). Trimming took off 0 bases at V and 7 bases at J, with 10 bases between the two ends. The data originate from a study of cytomegalovirus exposure and HLA in healthy donors. General observations from the study: TCR beta sequences reportedly predicted the HLA-A and HLA-B alleles of most subjects accurately. Another analysis was done later, and it associated over 15,000 TCR beta sequences with HLA alleles at 0.05 false discovery rate.

The PCR had 60 Vbeta and 13 Jbeta primers. Only in-frame clones appear in the TCRdb table, and some are missing; sequencing was by immunoSEQ multiplex PCR. The data hold more than 100,000 clones, with 60% to 85% observed a single time. The chain is built from TRBV7-9 and TRBJ2-7, with a tentative D call TRBD2 (5 bases). The origin of this receptor is a female donor in good health and CMV-seropositive. The material sequenced was PBMCs. CDR3 sequence (DNA): TGTGCCAGCAGCTTAGCGGGAGCCCAAGAGCAGTACTTC. Translated: CASSLAGAQEQYF.